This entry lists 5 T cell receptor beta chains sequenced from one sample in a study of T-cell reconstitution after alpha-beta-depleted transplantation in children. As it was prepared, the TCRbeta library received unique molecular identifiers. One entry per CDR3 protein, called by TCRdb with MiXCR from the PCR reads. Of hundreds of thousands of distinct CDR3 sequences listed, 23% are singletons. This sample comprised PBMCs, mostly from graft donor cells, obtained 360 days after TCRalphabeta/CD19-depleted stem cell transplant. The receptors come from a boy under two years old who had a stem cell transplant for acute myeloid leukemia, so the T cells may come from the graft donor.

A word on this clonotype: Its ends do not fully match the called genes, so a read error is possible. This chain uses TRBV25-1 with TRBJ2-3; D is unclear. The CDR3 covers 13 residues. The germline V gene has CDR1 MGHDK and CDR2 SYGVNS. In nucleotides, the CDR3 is TGTGCCAGCAGTCAATATCGCACAGATACGCAGTATTTT. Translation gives CASSQYRTDTQYF.

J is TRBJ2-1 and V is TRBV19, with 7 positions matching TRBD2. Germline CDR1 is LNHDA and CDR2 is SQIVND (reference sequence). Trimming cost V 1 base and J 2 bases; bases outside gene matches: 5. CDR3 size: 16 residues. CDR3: CASSIARTRPYNEQFF. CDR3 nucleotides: TGTGCCAGTAGTATAGCCAGGACTAGACCCTACAATGAGCAGTTCTTC.

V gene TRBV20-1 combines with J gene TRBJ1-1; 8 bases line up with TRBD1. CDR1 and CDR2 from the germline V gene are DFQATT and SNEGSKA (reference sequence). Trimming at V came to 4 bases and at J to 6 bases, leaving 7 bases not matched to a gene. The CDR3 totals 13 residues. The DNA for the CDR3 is TGCAGTGCTACCGGACAGGGTAAGGCTGAAGCTTTCTTT. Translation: CSATGQGKAEAFF.

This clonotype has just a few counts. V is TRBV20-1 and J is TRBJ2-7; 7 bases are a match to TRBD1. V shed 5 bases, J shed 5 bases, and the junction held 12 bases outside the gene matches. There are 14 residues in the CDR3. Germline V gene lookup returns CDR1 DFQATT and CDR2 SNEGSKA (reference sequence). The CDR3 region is CSASSGTDQDEQYF. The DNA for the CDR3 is TGCAGTGCTTCCTCCGGGACAGACCAGGACGAGCAGTACTTC.

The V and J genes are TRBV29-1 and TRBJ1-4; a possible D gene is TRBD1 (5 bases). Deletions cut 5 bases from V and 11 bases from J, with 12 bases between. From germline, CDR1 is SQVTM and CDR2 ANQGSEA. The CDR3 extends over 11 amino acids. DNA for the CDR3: TGCAGCGTTACCGACCGGGGGAAACTGTTTTTT. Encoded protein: CSVTDRGKLFF.